Presented here are 17 T cell receptor beta chains from one specimen sequenced in a study of identifying expanded T cells in peripheral blood (dated by TCRdb to the late 2010s). The library was produced with the immunoSEQ multiplex PCR assay. Not all clones reach the TCRdb copy of this immuneACCESS table, which keeps in-frame sequences only. Checked studies attribute under half of the gap to unresolved V genes and leave the rest unexplained. For this sample the table gives 81,000 or so clones, of which roughly 84% were detected only once. The ten largest clones capture around 19% of the sample. Material: blood. These receptors all come from a person between 18 and 75 years old in good health.

This clone was seen a few times. The genes are TRBV28 and TRBJ1-1; D gene unclear. Germline CDR1 and CDR2: MDHEN and SYDVKM. The CDR3 is 16 amino acids. Trimming left V 5 bases short and J 0 bases short, with 16 bases between. CDR3 sequence reads: CASSVVSWVMNTEAFF. The CDR3 nucleotides are TGTGCCAGCAGTGTAGTGTCGTGGGTTATGAACACTGAAGCTTTCTTT.

The rearrangement joins TRBV5-8 to TRBJ2-5; D ambiguous. V lost 7 bases and J lost 5, with 12 bases in between. The germline gives CDR1 SGHTS, CDR2 YDEGEE. The CDR3 loop spans 12 amino acids. The CDR3 sequence is CASAKTWETQYF. Here the CDR3 DNA reads TGTGCCAGCGCCAAGACCTGGGAGACCCAGTACTTC.

The count of this clone is one. The J gene is TRBJ1-2, the V gene TRBV6-5; D possibly corresponds to TRBD1 (5 bases). Trimming removed 2 bases at V and 7 bases at J, with 17 bases between. The CDR3 totals 15 residues. Germline V CDR1 and CDR2: MNHEY, SVGAGI. The CDR3 is CASSYSERGFGGYTF. The CDR3 DNA is TGTGCCAGCAGTTACAGCGAGCGGGGGTTCGGTGGCTACACCTTC.

This chain links TRBV6-1 with TRBJ1-2; D is possibly TRBD1 (6 bases). V was pared by 6 bases and J by 9 bases, with 20 bases between. The CDR3 consists of 14 residues. The germline CDR1 and CDR2 sequences are MNHNS and SASEGT. CDR3 sequence reads: CASSPEGGWGSYTF. In DNA form, the CDR3 reads TGTGCCAGCAGCCCAGAGGGGGGCTGGGGGAGCTACACCTTC.

The gene calls are TRBV30 and TRBJ1-1; no clear D. CDR1 and CDR2 from the germline V gene are GTSNPN and SVGIG (reference sequence). The CDR3 is 15 amino acids. Trimming cost V 0 bases and J 3 bases, with 14 bases left between them. CDR3 region: CAWSVLIAGDTEAFF. For the CDR3, the DNA is TGTGCCTGGAGTGTACTTATCGCCGGAGACACTGAAGCTTTCTTT.

The chain is built from TRBV2 and TRBJ2-7; 9 positions match TRBD1. The CDR3 covers 15 residues. The V and J ends lost 7 bases and 1 base, in that order; junction bases with no gene match: 8. CDR1 and CDR2 from the germline V gene are SNHLY and FYNNEI. The CDR3 sequence: CASNGDRAASYEQYF. The CDR3 coding sequence is TGTGCCAGCAACGGGGACAGGGCCGCATCCTACGAGCAGTACTTC.

The rearrangement links TRBV28 to TRBJ2-4; D tentatively fits TRBD1 or TRBD2 (5 bases each). Germline assignment: CDR1 MDHEN and CDR2 SYDVKM. The V and J ends lost 2 bases and 0 bases respectively, with 11 bases between them. The CDR3 has 16 amino acids. The CDR3 DNA reads TGTGCCAGCAGTTTAGCCGGGGACCTAGCCAAAAACATTCAGTACTTC. Protein sequence: CASSLAGDLAKNIQYF.

The sample holds one count of this clone. V usage is TRBV5-6 and J usage is TRBJ2-1; TRBD2 matches 7 bases. CDR1 is SGHDT and CDR2 is YYEEEE in the germline V gene. V lost 3 bases to trimming and J lost 0 bases; unmatched junction nucleotides: 3. The CDR3 is 15 amino acids. CDR3 region: CASSSGGSSYNEQFF. DNA for the CDR3: TGTGCCAGCAGCTCCGGGGGGAGCTCCTACAATGAGCAGTTCTTC.

The chain joins TRBV28 to TRBJ1-3; maybe TRBD1 (5 bases). Germline values: CDR1 MDHEN, CDR2 SYDVKM. Trimming took off 5 bases at V and 0 bases at J, with 17 bases between the two ends. This CDR3 comprises 17 residues. CDR3 DNA sequence: TGTGCCAGCAGTCCGGGGACGGCCGCAATCTCTGGAAACACCATATATTTT. It codes for CASSPGTAAISGNTIYF.

The chain couples TRBV27 to TRBJ2-1; TRBD2 aligns across 11 bases. Trimming at V came to 5 bases and at J to 9 bases, leaving 9 bases not matched to a gene. The CDR3 consists of 15 residues. CDR1 and CDR2 (germline): MNHEY, SMNVEV (reference sequence). The CDR3 nucleotides read TGTGCCAGCAGTCTTAGCGGGAGGGCCTTTATTGAGCAGTTCTTC. It codes for CASSLSGRAFIEQFF.

J is TRBJ2-2 and V is TRBV9; D unclear. Germline loops: CDR1 SGDLS, CDR2 YYNGEE. The CDR3 spans 13 residues. Trimming took off 3 bases at V and 6 bases at J, with 9 bases between the two ends. Written as DNA, the CDR3 is TGTGCCAGCAGCGGGCTAGGATCCGGGGAGCTGTTTTTT. This translates into CASSGLGSGELFF.

To note about this clone: Different DNA sequences within this sample yield the same CDR3. This chain joins TRBV28 and TRBJ1-4, with D unclear. Per the germline V gene, CDR1 is MDHEN and CDR2 is SYDVKM. This CDR3 spans 11 amino acids. Trimming took 2 bases from V and 7 from J, leaving 2 bases between them. In nucleotides, the CDR3 is TGTGCCAGCAGTTTAAGTGAAAAACTGTTTTTT. Protein product: CASSLSEKLFF.

V and J are TRBV28 and TRBJ1-2, with TRBD1 as a possible D gene (6 bases). V lost 8 bases to trimming and J lost 7 bases, with 14 bases between them. This CDR3 is built from 12 residues. Germline V gives CDR1 MDHEN, CDR2 SYDVKM. CDR3 in amino acids: CASDNRARGYTF. CDR3 DNA: TGTGCCAGCGATAACAGGGCCCGTGGCTACACCTTC.

The rearrangement links TRBV30 to TRBJ2-7; perhaps TRBD2 as D (7 bases). The CDR3 runs 14 residues. Trimming shortened V by 3 bases and J by 7 bases, and 19 bases separated the two germline ends. Germline V gene lookup returns CDR1 GTSNPN and CDR2 SVGIG (reference sequence). The CDR3 DNA sequence: TGTGCCTGGAGGGCCATGGGGGGGCGTCCGGAGCAGTACTTC. Translated: CAWRAMGGRPEQYF.

J is TRBJ2-7 and V is TRBV28; 9 bases line up with TRBD1. Losses at the gene ends were 6 bases for V and 3 bases for J; bases not matched to a gene: 9. Germline lookup yields CDR1 MDHEN and CDR2 SYDVKM. CDR3 length equals 15 residues. The CDR3 loop reads CASSSGQGNIYEQYF. The CDR3 nucleotides read TGTGCCAGCAGCTCGGGACAGGGAAATATCTACGAGCAGTACTTC.

V is TRBV19 and J is TRBJ1-5, with 7 bases lining up with TRBD1. Germline CDR1 reads LNHDA; CDR2 reads SQIVND (reference sequence). V lost 1 base to trimming and J lost 3 bases; unmatched junction nucleotides: 6. The CDR3 is made up of 16 amino acids. The CDR3 sequence is CASSIVRGQANQPQHF. CDR3 bases: TGTGCCAGTAGTATAGTTCGTGGACAGGCCAATCAGCCCCAGCATTTT.

The rearrangement uses TRBV28 and TRBJ1-5; perhaps TRBD1 as D (5 bases). Trimming stripped 6 bases from V and 1 base from J, with 10 bases between. From germline, CDR1 is MDHEN and CDR2 SYDVKM. The CDR3 loop spans 14 amino acids. CDR3 protein: CASRSGGSNQPQHF. CDR3 bases: TGTGCCAGCAGGTCGGGGGGGAGCAATCAGCCCCAGCATTTT.